These 15 T cell receptor beta chains came from one sample sequenced in a study of identical twins. MiXCR, applied by TCRdb to the 5' RACE reads, yields one record per CDR3 protein. The sample consists of around 470,000 distinct CDR3 sequences, more than 13% of them appearing once. Separately, the same data were catalogued under a study of yellow fever vaccine responses in identical twins.

The sequenced sample was CD4+ T cells sorted from blood. These TCRs come from a woman between 18 and 29 years old in good health.

This clonotype was found a few times. This chain uses TRBV11-1 with TRBJ2-1; 7 bases fit TRBD1. The CDR3 runs 17 residues. Germline V gene lookup returns CDR1 SGHAT and CDR2 FQDESV (reference sequence). The trim removed 1 base at V and 8 bases at J, leaving 14 bases unmatched. The DNA of the CDR3 is TGTGCCAGCAGCTTAGGAAGAGTGACAGGGTCTCGGTATGAGCAGTTCTTC. Residues: CASSLGRVTGSRYEQFF.

This clonotype was counted at least ten times. The chain joins TRBV5-6 to TRBJ2-5; 8 positions match TRBD1. J gave up 5 bases and V 4 bases, and 10 bases lay outside the gene matches. Germline values: CDR1 SGHDT, CDR2 YYEEEE. This CDR3 spans 15 amino acids. CDR3 region: CASSPTAGGYETQYF. In DNA form, the CDR3 reads TGTGCCAGCAGCCCTACAGCAGGGGGCTACGAGACCCAGTACTTC.

The CDR3 here is CSAPKSSGQETQYF. Written as DNA, the CDR3 is TGCAGTGCCCCCAAGTCTAGCGGGCAAGAGACCCAGTACTTC. The chain uses TRBV20-1 and TRBJ2-5, with TRBD2 matching 8 bases. The CDR3 extends over 14 amino acids. The junction had 8 bases not matched to a gene; V was cut back by 6 bases and J by 2 bases. In germline, CDR1 is DFQATT, CDR2 SNEGSKA (reference sequence).

The chain joins TRBV20-1 to TRBJ1-1, with D perhaps matching TRBD1 (5 bases). The V and J ends lost 0 bases and 4 bases respectively, with 12 bases between them. The CDR3 runs to 14 residues. Germline CDR1 DFQATT, CDR2 SNEGSKA (reference sequence). The CDR3 spells CSARDPLQGTEAFF. In DNA form, the CDR3 reads TGCAGTGCTAGAGATCCCCTGCAGGGCACTGAAGCTTTCTTT.

The table lists this clonotype with many counts. The chain links TRBV7-2 to TRBJ2-5; 8 bases are a match to TRBD2. V shed 5 bases and J 4 bases; nucleotides not matched to a gene: 9. The length of the CDR3 is 15 residues. Germline values: CDR1 SGHTA, CDR2 FQGNSA. The CDR3 region is CASSPTGGVVETQYF. The CDR3 DNA sequence: TGTGCCAGCAGCCCCACGGGGGGGGTGGTAGAGACCCAGTACTTC.

A few counts support this clonotype. The genes are TRBV6-1 and TRBJ2-1, with D possibly being TRBD1 (6 bases). Deletions cut 6 bases from V and 0 bases from J, with 12 bases between. CDR3 length: 15 amino acids. CDR1 and CDR2 (germline): MNHNS, SASEGT. The CDR3 is CASRETGSSYNEQFF. Here the CDR3 DNA reads TGTGCCAGCAGGGAAACAGGGAGCTCCTACAATGAGCAGTTCTTC.

This clonotype was recorded a few times. This sequence joins TRBV7-2 and TRBJ2-7; 16 bases are a match to TRBD2. The V and J ends lost 6 bases and 2 bases, in that order; junction bases with no gene match: 7. CDR3 size: 17 residues. The V gene's germline CDR1 is SGHTA and CDR2 FQGNSA. This chain's CDR3 is CASRPGLAGGYPYEQYF. CDR3 sequence (DNA): TGTGCCAGCAGACCGGGACTAGCGGGAGGGTACCCCTACGAGCAGTACTTC.

This clonotype was found a few times. The rearrangement links TRBV5-1 to TRBJ1-6; 8 bases are a match to TRBD1. The V gene's germline CDR1 is SGHRS and CDR2 YFSETQ. This CDR3 spans 15 amino acids. Losses at the gene ends were 4 bases for V and 9 bases for J; bases not matched to a gene: 9. CDR3 nucleotide sequence: TGCGCCAGCAGCGATCGGACAGGGAGTAGTTCACCCCTCCACTTT. Its translation: CASSDRTGSSSPLHF.

The chain uses TRBV6-5 and TRBJ2-7; no clear D. CDR1 MNHEY and CDR2 SVGAGI come from the germline V gene. Trimming shortened V by 4 bases and J by 4 bases, and 11 bases separated the two germline ends. CDR3 length equals 13 residues. CDR3: CASSFRVRYEQYF. CDR3 nucleotide sequence: TGTGCCAGCAGTTTCCGGGTCAGGTACGAGCAGTACTTC.

V is TRBV12-3 or TRBV12-4 and J is TRBJ2-6; no clear D. The ends were cut back, 6 bases at V and 5 bases at J, with 14 bases in the middle. This CDR3 is 15 amino acids long. CDR3 amino acids: CASSRETGWANVLTF. The DNA of the CDR3 is TGTGCCAGCAGCCGAGAGACTGGGTGGGCCAACGTCCTGACTTTC.

This clonotype was observed a few times. V usage is TRBV11-2 and J usage is TRBJ2-3; TRBD1 matches at 7 bases. This CDR3 contains 16 residues. Trimming cost V 4 bases and J 1 base; bases outside gene matches: 8. The germline gives CDR1 SGHAT, CDR2 FQNNGV. The CDR3 loop is CASSSGQAWGTDTQYF. DNA for the CDR3: TGTGCCAGCAGCTCAGGACAGGCTTGGGGCACAGATACGCAGTATTTT.

The sample holds many counts of this clonotype. The V gene is TRBV2, the J gene TRBJ2-2; no firm D call. The CDR3 length is 13 residues. Looked up from germline, CDR1 is SNHLY and CDR2 is FYNNEI. The V and J ends lost 1 base and 5 bases respectively, with 5 bases between them. CDR3 amino acids: CASSEGGTGELFF. The CDR3 coding sequence is TGTGCCAGCAGTGAAGGGGGAACCGGGGAGCTGTTTTTT. Full variable domain (rest looked up from reference TRBV2 and TRBJ2-2): EPEVTQTPSHQVTQMGQEVILRCVPISNHLYFYWYRQILGQKVEFLVSFYNNEISEKSEIFDDQFSVERPDGSNFTLKIRSTKLEDSAMYFCASSEGGTGELFFGEGSRLTVL.

DNA for the CDR3: TGTGCCAGCAGCTCCCGGACTAGCGGGGGATACAATGAGCAGTTCTTC. Translation gives CASSSRTSGGYNEQFF. V and J are TRBV7-2 and TRBJ2-1; 13 positions agree with TRBD2. Germline V lookup: CDR1 SGHTA, CDR2 FQGNSA. With 4 bases clipped from V and 4 bases from J, the junction kept 4 bases outside the gene matches. This CDR3 has 16 residues.

This clonotype was observed many times. The chain has TRBV25-1 and TRBJ2-7; D uncertain. The germline V gene encodes CDR1 MGHDK and CDR2 SYGVNS. Deletions cut 8 bases from V and 0 bases from J, with 8 bases between. This CDR3 is 12 amino acids long. Here the CDR3 DNA reads TGTGCCAGCCGGTTAAGCTCCTACGAGCAGTACTTC. The encoded protein is CASRLSSYEQYF.

This chain links TRBV5-1 with TRBJ2-1; 7 bases are a match to TRBD2. Trimming cost V 1 base and J 5 bases; bases outside gene matches: 6. Germline V gene lookup returns CDR1 SGHRS and CDR2 YFSETQ. This CDR3 spans 15 amino acids. This CDR3 reads CASSLRLAAHNEQFF. The DNA for the CDR3 is TGCGCCAGCAGCTTGCGCCTAGCGGCCCACAATGAGCAGTTCTTC. Full variable domain (outside the CDR3, taken from reference TRBV5-1 and TRBJ2-1): KAGVTQTPRYLIKTRGQQVTLSCSPISGHRSVSWYQQTPGQGLQFLFEYFSETQRNKGNFPGRFSGRQFSNSRSEMNVSTLELGDSALYLCASSLRLAAHNEQFFGPGTRLTVL.